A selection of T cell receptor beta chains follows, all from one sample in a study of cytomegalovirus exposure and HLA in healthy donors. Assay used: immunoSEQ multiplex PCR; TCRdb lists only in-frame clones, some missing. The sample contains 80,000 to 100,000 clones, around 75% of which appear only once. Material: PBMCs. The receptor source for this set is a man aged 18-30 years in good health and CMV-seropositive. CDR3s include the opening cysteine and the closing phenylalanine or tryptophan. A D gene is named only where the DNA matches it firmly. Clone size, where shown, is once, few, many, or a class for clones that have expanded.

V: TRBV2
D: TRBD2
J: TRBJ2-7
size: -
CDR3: CASSASGGRDEQYF
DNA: TGTGCCAGCAGTGCTAGCGGGGGGAGGGACGAGCAGTACTTC

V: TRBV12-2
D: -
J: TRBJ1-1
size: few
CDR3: CASRPNWTPAMNISTEAFF
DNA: TGTGCAAGTCGCCCCAATTGGACTCCCGCCATGAATATAAGCACTGAAGCTTTCTTT

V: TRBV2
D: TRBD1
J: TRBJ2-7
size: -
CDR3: CASSEGTGSREQYF
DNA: TGTGCCAGCAGTGAGGGGACAGGGTCCCGCGAGCAGTACTTC

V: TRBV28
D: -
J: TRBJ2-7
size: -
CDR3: CASSLWGRGEQYF
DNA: TGTGCCAGCAGTTTATGGGGGCGTGGCGAGCAGTACTTC

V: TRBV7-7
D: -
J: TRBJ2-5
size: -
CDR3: CASSLGTEPQETQYF
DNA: TGTGCCAGCAGCTTAGGGACAGAGCCCCAAGAGACCCAGTACTTC

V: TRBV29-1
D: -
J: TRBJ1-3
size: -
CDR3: CSAGGGAGNTIYF
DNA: TGCAGCGCCGGCGGGGGGGCTGGAAACACCATATATTTT

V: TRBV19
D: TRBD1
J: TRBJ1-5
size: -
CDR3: CASSFIGTGDSNQPQHF
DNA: TGTGCCAGTAGCTTTATAGGGACAGGAGACAGCAATCAGCCCCAGCATTTT

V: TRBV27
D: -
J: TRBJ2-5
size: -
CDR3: CASSLDYPRDGQTQYF
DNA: TGTGCCAGCAGTTTGGACTATCCCAGAGACGGTCAGACCCAGTACTTC

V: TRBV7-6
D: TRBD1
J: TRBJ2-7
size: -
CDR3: CASSQGQGFSEQYF
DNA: TGTGCCAGCAGCCAGGGACAGGGTTTTTCCGAGCAGTACTTC

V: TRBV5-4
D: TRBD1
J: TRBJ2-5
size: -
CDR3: CASSPGQEETQYF
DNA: TGTGCCAGCAGCCCCGGACAGGAAGAGACCCAGTACTTC

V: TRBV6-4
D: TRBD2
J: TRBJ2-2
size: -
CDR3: CASSRTSGGRNTGELFF
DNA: TGTGCCAGCAGTAGGACTAGCGGGGGCCGGAACACCGGGGAGCTGTTTTTT

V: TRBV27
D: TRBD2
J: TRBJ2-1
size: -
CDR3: CASSNSGVLSYNEQFF
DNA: TGTGCCAGCAGTAATAGCGGGGTACTCTCCTACAATGAGCAGTTCTTC

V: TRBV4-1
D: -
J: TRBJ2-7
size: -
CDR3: CASSQGPGLSEQYF
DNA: TGCGCCAGCAGCCAAGGCCCGGGGTTAAGCGAGCAGTACTTC

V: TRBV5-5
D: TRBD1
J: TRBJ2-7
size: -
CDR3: CASSLEGTGSYEQYF
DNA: TGTGCCAGCAGCTTGGAGGGGACAGGGTCCTACGAGCAGTACTTC

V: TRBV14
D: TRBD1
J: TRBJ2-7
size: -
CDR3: CASSQATGGHEQYF
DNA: TGTGCCAGCAGCCAAGCGACAGGGGGCCACGAGCAGTACTTC

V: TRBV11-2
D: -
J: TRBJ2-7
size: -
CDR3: CASSLSRLAGGYEQYF
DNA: TGTGCCAGCAGCTTAAGTCGGTTGGCCGGAGGGTACGAGCAGTACTTC

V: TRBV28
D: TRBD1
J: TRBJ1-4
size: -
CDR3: CAITGAANEKLFF
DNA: TGTGCCATCACAGGGGCGGCTAATGAAAAACTGTTTTTT

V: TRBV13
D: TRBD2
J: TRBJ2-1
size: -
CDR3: CASSFGRGGRNEQFF
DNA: TGTGCCAGCAGCTTTGGCCGGGGGGGCCGGAATGAGCAGTTCTTC

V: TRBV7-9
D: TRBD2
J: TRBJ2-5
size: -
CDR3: CASSPGWGGQETQYF
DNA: TGTGCCAGCAGCCCCGGGTGGGGGGGGCAAGAGACCCAGTACTTC

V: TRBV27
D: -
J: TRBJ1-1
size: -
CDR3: CASLSGANTEAFF
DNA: TGTGCCAGCCTATCCGGTGCGAACACTGAAGCTTTCTTT